What follows are 19 T cell receptor beta chains derived from one specimen sequenced in a study of blood T cell repertoires in COVID-19 (dated by TCRdb to 2020 to 2022). The library was produced with the immunoSEQ multiplex PCR assay. The table was pulled from immuneACCESS by TCRdb, which kept in-frame rearrangements only. Such tables lose some clones; where checked, under half of the loss comes from unresolved V genes, and the rest has no known cause. Within this sample are roughly 140,000 clones, with 84% of them counted one time only. The top ten clones comprise roughly 10% of the sample. Sequences were obtained from peripheral blood. These receptors all stem from a man in his sixties with active or convalescent COVID-19.

The chain is built from TRBV12-3 or TRBV12-4 and TRBJ1-4, with D unclear. The CDR3 runs to 13 residues. The V and J ends lost 6 bases and 6 bases respectively, with 11 bases between them. The CDR3 spells CASRGTDYEKLFF. CDR3 in DNA: TGTGCCAGCAGGGGCACGGACTATGAAAAACTGTTTTTT.

The chain carries TRBV7-9 and TRBJ2-7, with 8 bases fitting TRBD2. J gave up 2 bases and V 2 bases, and 5 bases lay outside the gene matches. The CDR3 contains 15 residues. CDR1 is SEHNR, CDR2 FQNEAQ, per germline (reference sequence). The CDR3 DNA reads TGTGCCAGCAGCTTAAACAGCGGGGGACCCTACGAGCAGTACTTC. Encoded protein: CASSLNSGGPYEQYF.

This clone was seen once. The V call is TRBV15, the J call TRBJ2-3; 7 nucleotides match TRBD2. With V trimmed by 3 bases and J by 4 bases, 10 bases remained unmatched. This CDR3 spans 16 amino acids. Germline assignment: CDR1 LNHNV and CDR2 YYDKDF (reference sequence). The CDR3 DNA reads TGTGCCACCAGCAGGTGGCCCGGCGGGAGAGCAGATACGCAGTATTTT. Protein sequence: CATSRWPGGRADTQYF. Based on the CDR3 plus reference TRBV15 and TRBJ2-3, the full variable domain is DAMVIQNPRYQVTQFGKPVTLSCSQTLNHNVMYWYQQKSSQAPKLLFHYYDKDFNNEADTPDNFQSRRPNTSFCFLDIRSPGLGDTAMYLCATSRWPGGRADTQYFGPGTRLTVL.

V is TRBV12-5 and J is TRBJ2-1; 11 bases align to TRBD2. The V gene end was trimmed by 5 bases and the J gene end by 8 bases; junction bases not matched to a gene: 5. Per germline, CDR1 LGHNT and CDR2 FRNRAP. This CDR3 contains 14 residues. CDR3 coding DNA: TGTGCTAGTGGTGCTCTAGCGGGAGGTTATGAGCAGTTCTTC. Translated, it gives CASGALAGGYEQFF. The full variable domain, with the rest looked up from reference TRBV12-5 and TRBJ2-1, is DARVTQTPRHKVTEMGQEVTMRCQPILGHNTVFWYRQTMMQGLELLAYFRNRAPLDDSGMPKDRFSAEMPDATLATLKIQPSEPRDSAVYFCASGALAGGYEQFFGPGTRLTVL.

This chain links TRBV4-2 with TRBJ1-2, with 8 bases that match TRBD1. This CDR3 region has 18 residues. Trimming removed 0 bases from V and 5 bases from J; junction bases left unmatched: 14. Germline CDR1 is LGHNA and CDR2 is YNFKEQ. This CDR3 reads CASSQDPYGRDRPYGYTF. The CDR3 DNA is TGTGCCAGCAGCCAAGATCCCTATGGGAGGGACAGGCCTTATGGCTACACCTTC.

There are a few counts of this clone. CDR3 sequence (DNA): TGTGCCAGTACTGTCCAGGGGGGACTCAATCAGCCCCAGCATTTT. This codes for CASTVQGGLNQPQHF. This chain uses TRBV19 with TRBJ1-5, with 7 bases fitting TRBD1. Germline V gene data show CDR1 as LNHDA and CDR2 as SQIVND (reference sequence). After removal of 7 bases from V and 3 bases from J, the junction contained 9 bases not matched to a gene. There are 15 residues in the CDR3.

Only a few counts were recorded for this clone. This chain uses TRBV6-5 with TRBJ1-4; TRBD1 might be the D (5 bases). Germline-derived CDR1 and CDR2 are MNHEY and SVGAGI. This CDR3 is 14 amino acids long. Deletions cut 4 bases from V and 5 bases from J, with 11 bases between. The CDR3 DNA is TGTGCCAGCAGTTTTCGGGACTCCAATGAAAAACTGTTTTTT. Translating gives CASSFRDSNEKLFF.

V gene TRBV5-4 combines with J gene TRBJ2-5; a weak D match, TRBD2 (6 bases). The germline CDR1 and CDR2 sequences are SGHNT and YYREEE (reference sequence). Deletions cut 2 bases from V and 3 bases from J, with 11 bases between. There are 14 residues in the CDR3. The CDR3 coding sequence is TGTGCCAGCAGCTTCATAGCGGAAAAAGAGACCCAGTACTTC. Its translation is CASSFIAEKETQYF.

The chain combines TRBV10-3 with TRBJ1-1; perhaps TRBD1 as D (5 bases). V lost 1 base and J 6 bases, leaving 9 bases between the germline ends. Germline V CDR1 and CDR2: ENHRY, SYGVKD. The CDR3 is 13 amino acids. In DNA form, the CDR3 reads TGTGCCATCAGTGAGTTGGGGCCCGCTGAAGCTTTCTTT. This encodes CAISELGPAEAFF.

V is TRBV11-3 and J is TRBJ1-2; weak D call: TRBD1 (6 bases). Germline CDR1 SGHNT, CDR2 YENEEA. The CDR3 contains 14 residues. V lost 5 bases and J lost 0, with 10 bases in between. The CDR3 sequence is CASSPRTANYGYTF. For the CDR3, the DNA is TGTGCCAGCAGCCCGAGGACAGCTAACTATGGCTACACCTTC.

This sequence joins TRBV7-2 and TRBJ1-2; D unresolved. CDR1 is SGHTA and CDR2 is FQGNSA in the germline V gene. CDR3 length: 12 residues. With 0 bases removed from V and 8 bases from J, the gap between germline ends came to 7 bases. CDR3 residues: CASSLAGVGYTF. The CDR3 DNA follows: TGTGCCAGCAGCTTAGCCGGGGTCGGCTACACCTTC.

The V and J genes are TRBV7-9 and TRBJ2-2; D remains ambiguous. Germline V gene sequence: CDR1 SEHNR, CDR2 FQNEAQ (reference sequence). This CDR3 has 16 amino acids. The V end lost 4 bases, the J end lost 6 bases, and 18 bases lay between the germline ends. This CDR3 reads CASSSAVTVVPGELFF. The CDR3 DNA reads TGTGCCAGCAGCTCGGCGGTAACCGTTGTCCCCGGGGAGCTGTTTTTT.

This clone was detected a few times. The rearrangement uses TRBV5-4 and TRBJ2-5; tentative D call: TRBD1 (7 bases). Trimming took off 5 bases at V and 1 base at J, with 12 bases between the two ends. CDR3 length: 14 amino acids. CDR1 and CDR2 from the germline V gene are SGHNT and YYREEE (reference sequence). The CDR3 sequence is CASRGGGVQETQYF. The CDR3 DNA follows: TGTGCCAGCAGAGGGGGCGGGGTCCAAGAGACCCAGTACTTC.

The chain links TRBV14 to TRBJ2-3; a weak D match, TRBD1 (6 bases). V gave up 3 bases and J gave up 2 bases, with 21 bases separating them. Germline V gene data show CDR1 as SGHDN and CDR2 as FVKESK. The CDR3 extends over 18 amino acids. The DNA for the CDR3 is TGTGCCAGCAGCCACCTTAGAGGACAGACCCGAACCACAGATACGCAGTATTTT. It is translated as CASSHLRGQTRTTDTQYF.

The chain has TRBV11-3 and TRBJ1-2; the D is unclear. The CDR3 has 12 residues. Trimming removed 3 bases from V and 8 bases from J, with 10 bases in between. In germline, CDR1 is SGHNT, CDR2 YENEEA. The CDR3 here is CASSFSSRGYTF. The CDR3 DNA reads TGTGCCAGCAGCTTTTCGAGTCGGGGCTACACCTTC.

In this sample, this clone turned up once. The chain is built from TRBV6-5 and TRBJ1-1; weak D call: TRBD1 (5 bases). The CDR3 is made up of 13 amino acids. Deletions cut 5 bases from V and 1 base from J, with 8 bases between. CDR1 is MNHEY and CDR2 is SVGAGI in the germline V gene. The CDR3 DNA reads TGTGCCAGCAGTCGCGACAGGAACACTGAAGCTTTCTTT. Its translation: CASSRDRNTEAFF.

J is TRBJ2-3 and V is TRBV7-2; 7 bases are shared with TRBD1. The CDR3 sequence is 14 residues long. After removal of 5 bases from V and 2 bases from J, the junction contained 4 bases not matched to a gene. Germline V gene lookup returns CDR1 SGHTA and CDR2 FQGNSA. The CDR3 nucleotides read TGTGCCAGCAGCCCTGACAGGGTCACAGATACGCAGTATTTT. It specifies CASSPDRVTDTQYF. The whole variable domain, filled in from reference TRBV7-2 and TRBJ2-3, reads GAGVSQSPSNKVTEKGKDVELRCDPISGHTALYWYRQSLGQGLEFLIYFQGNSAPDKSGLPSDRFSAERTGGSVSTLTIQRTQQEDSAVYLCASSPDRVTDTQYFGPGTRLTVL.

This clone was observed a few times. The gene calls are TRBV30 and TRBJ1-6; D unresolved. CDR1 GTSNPN and CDR2 SVGIG come from the germline V gene (reference sequence). Trimming left V 4 bases short and J 7 bases short, with 11 bases between. CDR3 size: 13 residues. Here the CDR3 reads CAWMTGPNSPLHF. The DNA for the CDR3 is TGTGCCTGGATGACGGGTCCAAATTCACCCCTCCACTTT.

The chain carries TRBV11-2 and TRBJ1-2; D is ambiguous. This CDR3 has 15 amino acids. CDR1 is SGHAT and CDR2 is FQNNGV in the germline V gene. Trimming removed 5 bases at V and 6 bases at J, with 19 bases between. CDR3 in DNA: TGTGCCAGCAGCCCCTTGCGGAGGGCCGGGGATGGCTACACCTTC. This gives the protein CASSPLRRAGDGYTF.